Sequencing of this T cell receptor (beta chain) was carried out in a study of CD8 T cells in Susac syndrome. In regard to this clonotype: The antigen is unknown.

RNA was extracted with the RNeasy kit, and a quantity of roughly 0.45 to 1 ug was reverse transcribed using random hexamers. An immunoSEQ multiplex PCR generated amplified TCR beta CDR3 products spanning 54 Vbeta and 13 Jbeta. TCRdb re-called the immunoSEQ multiplex PCR reads with MiXCR, one entry per CDR3 protein. This sample has around 85,000 distinct CDR3 sequences, with 85% to 95% found just once. Trimming cost V 2 bases and J 3 bases, with 16 bases left between them. Per the germline V gene, CDR1 is KGHDR and CDR2 is SFDVKD. CDR3 length: 16 amino acids. Sequencing of TCR beta drew on CD8+ and CD4+ T cells from blood. Findings and limits, study-wide: The study found that Susac CD8+ clonal expansion peaked in TEMRA cells and active patients.

The sample taken for sequencing was CD8+ T cells from PBMCs. The sequence was obtained from a human donor with Susac syndrome. The chain employs TRBV24-1 and TRBJ2-7, with D possibly being TRBD1 (6 bases). CDR3 protein: CATSDSKRAGDYEQYF. CDR3 DNA: TGTGCCACCAGTGATTCTAAGAGGGCAGGGGACTACGAGCAGTACTTC.